The rows below give T cell receptor beta chains drawn from one sample of a study of shared clonotypes between healthy human individuals. Profiled with immunoSEQ multiplex PCR; TCRdb holds only in-frame clones, not every one. This sample carries around 1.9 million clones, 93% of them seen once, and the ten largest clones take under 2%. The sequenced sample consisted of naive CD8+ T cells from PBMCs. The receptor source for this set is a man aged 18 to 30 in good health. Some clones in this sample may be carry-over from other donors' samples. Both conserved end residues are part of each CDR3. Each record gives: V gene, J gene, D gene, clone size, CDR3 DNA, CDR3 protein. The D gene is left open where the match is weak. Some rows have no size entry. The others give once, few or many, or a class for an expanded clone.

V gene: TRBV7-9; J gene: TRBJ2-1; D gene: .; clone size: .; CDR3 DNA: TGTGCCAGCAGCTCCCCGGTCCCTGAGCAGTTCTTC; CDR3 protein: CASSSPVPEQFF
V gene: TRBV25-1; J gene: TRBJ2-2; D gene: .; clone size: .; CDR3 DNA: TGTGCCAGCAGCCCTAATGGTAACACCGGGGAGCTGTTTTTT; CDR3 protein: CASSPNGNTGELFF
V gene: TRBV11-2; J gene: TRBJ2-7; D gene: .; clone size: .; CDR3 DNA: TGTGCCAGCAGCTTAGAGGAGGGTCGGAGATGGGACGAGCAGTACTTC; CDR3 protein: CASSLEEGRRWDEQYF
V gene: TRBV19; J gene: TRBJ2-1; D gene: TRBD1; clone size: .; CDR3 DNA: TGTGCCAGTAGCCCCGGACAGGGAACCAACAATGAGCAGTTCTTC; CDR3 protein: CASSPGQGTNNEQFF
V gene: TRBV29-1; J gene: TRBJ2-5; D gene: .; clone size: .; CDR3 DNA: TGCAGCTTTTCGGGGGGGACCAGACAGGGAGAGACCCAGTACTTC; CDR3 protein: CSFSGGTRQGETQYF
V gene: TRBV7-7; J gene: TRBJ2-5; D gene: TRBD2; clone size: .; CDR3 DNA: TGTGCCAGCAGCTTAGGAGCGTTTCGGCGGGAGGGGACGGAGACCCAGTACTTC; CDR3 protein: CASSLGAFRREGTETQYF
V gene: TRBV19; J gene: TRBJ2-1; D gene: .; clone size: .; CDR3 DNA: TGTGCCAGTAGTACACGTCTAGGGCAGGGGTTATTAGATGAGCAGTTCTTC; CDR3 protein: CASSTRLGQGLLDEQFF
V gene: TRBV19; J gene: TRBJ2-7; D gene: TRBD2; clone size: .; CDR3 DNA: TGTGCCAGTAGTAAAGGACTAGCGGCAGCGTCATTCTACGAGCAGTACTTC; CDR3 protein: CASSKGLAAASFYEQYF
V gene: TRBV4-1; J gene: TRBJ2-1; D gene: .; clone size: .; CDR3 DNA: TGCGCCAGCAGCCAAGGGGGTTGGAATGAGCAGTTCTTC; CDR3 protein: CASSQGGWNEQFF
V gene: TRBV5-5; J gene: TRBJ2-3; D gene: .; clone size: .; CDR3 DNA: TGTGCCAGCAGCTTCTTGGACCATCATACGCAGTATTTT; CDR3 protein: CASSFLDHHTQYF
V gene: TRBV6-1; J gene: TRBJ1-4; D gene: .; clone size: once; CDR3 DNA: TGTGCCAGCCGAGGTTTGCCAAACGAACTGTTTTTT; CDR3 protein: CASRGLPNELFF
V gene: TRBV15; J gene: TRBJ2-3; D gene: TRBD1; clone size: .; CDR3 DNA: TGTGCCACCAGCAGAGTCGACAGGGTAGATACGCAGTATTTT; CDR3 protein: CATSRVDRVDTQYF
V gene: TRBV30; J gene: TRBJ1-5; D gene: .; clone size: .; CDR3 DNA: TGTGCCTGGAGTCTTGGGGCAGGGAAGAATCAGCCCCAGCATTTT; CDR3 protein: CAWSLGAGKNQPQHF
V gene: TRBV28; J gene: TRBJ1-5; D gene: .; clone size: .; CDR3 DNA: TGTGCCAGCAGTTTACGCGGGCAGGGGAGGCCCCAGCATTTT; CDR3 protein: CASSLRGQGRPQHF
V gene: TRBV5-1; J gene: TRBJ2-1; D gene: .; clone size: .; CDR3 DNA: TGCGCCAGCAGCTTGGGCGTAGCGGTAAATGAGCAGTTCTTC; CDR3 protein: CASSLGVAVNEQFF
V gene: TRBV5-1; J gene: TRBJ2-7; D gene: .; clone size: .; CDR3 DNA: TGCGCCAGCAGCTTGGAAGAGGGGAGCTCCTACGAGCAGTACTTC; CDR3 protein: CASSLEEGSSYEQYF
V gene: TRBV28; J gene: TRBJ2-5; D gene: .; clone size: .; CDR3 DNA: TGTGCCAGCAGTCCTACTGCGAGGCCCAGAGAGACCCAGTACTTC; CDR3 protein: CASSPTARPRETQYF
V gene: TRBV5-1; J gene: TRBJ2-2; D gene: .; clone size: .; CDR3 DNA: TGCGCCAGCAGCTTGTGGGGCTTGAGGAGTGAGACCGGGGAGCTGTTTTTT; CDR3 protein: CASSLWGLRSETGELFF
V gene: TRBV29-1; J gene: TRBJ1-2; D gene: .; clone size: .; CDR3 DNA: TGCAGCGTTGTGGGCGAAAGTGGCTACACCTTC; CDR3 protein: CSVVGESGYTF
V gene: TRBV28; J gene: TRBJ2-7; D gene: .; clone size: .; CDR3 DNA: TGTGCCAGCAGTTCCCCCCGGGGAACGGGCTACGAGCAGTACTTC; CDR3 protein: CASSSPRGTGYEQYF
V gene: TRBV6-1; J gene: TRBJ1-4; D gene: .; clone size: .; CDR3 DNA: TGTGCCAGCAGTGAAGATGGGGGGTGGGGAGTGAGGGAAAAACTGTTTTTT; CDR3 protein: CASSEDGGWGVREKLFF
V gene: TRBV5-1; J gene: TRBJ1-1; D gene: .; clone size: few; CDR3 DNA: TGCGCCAGCAGCTTGCTCATGAACACTGAAGCTTTCTTT; CDR3 protein: CASSLLMNTEAFF
V gene: TRBV10-3; J gene: TRBJ1-2; D gene: .; clone size: .; CDR3 DNA: TGTGCCAGCAGAATAAGCCCCGATGATAACTATGGCTACACCTTC; CDR3 protein: CASRISPDDNYGYTF
V gene: TRBV20-1; J gene: TRBJ1-2; D gene: .; clone size: few; CDR3 DNA: TGCAGTGCTAGAGATGGAAGTGGCTACACCTTC; CDR3 protein: CSARDGSGYTF
V gene: TRBV27; J gene: TRBJ2-1; D gene: .; clone size: .; CDR3 DNA: TGTGCCAGCATGGGTGGGGCCCAGCAGTTCTTC; CDR3 protein: CASMGGAQQFF
V gene: TRBV4-1; J gene: TRBJ2-1; D gene: TRBD2; clone size: .; CDR3 DNA: TGCGCCAGCAGTCGGACTAGCGGTAGCCCGGAGCAGTTCTTC; CDR3 protein: CASSRTSGSPEQFF
V gene: TRBV19; J gene: TRBJ1-2; D gene: TRBD1; clone size: .; CDR3 DNA: TGTGCCAGTAGTATTACCGGGACAGAACGTAACTATGGCTACACCTTC; CDR3 protein: CASSITGTERNYGYTF
V gene: TRBV2; J gene: TRBJ1-2; D gene: .; clone size: .; CDR3 DNA: TGTGCCAGCAGTCCATCCACTGGGGGCGGCTACACCTTC; CDR3 protein: CASSPSTGGGYTF
V gene: TRBV11-2; J gene: TRBJ2-2; D gene: TRBD1; clone size: .; CDR3 DNA: TGTGCCAGCAGCACGATACACGAAGACAGGGGGCGGAACACCGGGGAGCTGTTTTTT; CDR3 protein: CASSTIHEDRGRNTGELFF
V gene: TRBV7-8; J gene: TRBJ2-7; D gene: TRBD1; clone size: .; CDR3 DNA: TGTGCCAGCAGCTGGGACAGGGCCTCCTACGAGCAGTACTTC; CDR3 protein: CASSWDRASYEQYF
V gene: TRBV27; J gene: TRBJ2-7; D gene: TRBD2; clone size: .; CDR3 DNA: TGTGCCAGCAGTCTAGCGGGAGGTACCTACGAGCAGTACTTC; CDR3 protein: CASSLAGGTYEQYF
V gene: TRBV19; J gene: TRBJ1-5; D gene: .; clone size: .; CDR3 DNA: TGTGCCAGTAGTACTAGGGTGGGGTCTAATCAGCCCCAGCATTTT; CDR3 protein: CASSTRVGSNQPQHF
V gene: TRBV5-1; J gene: TRBJ2-7; D gene: TRBD1; clone size: .; CDR3 DNA: TGCGCCAGCAGCTTGGCCGGGACAGGGGGGTTAGCGTCCTCCTACGAGCAGTACTTC; CDR3 protein: CASSLAGTGGLASSYEQYF
V gene: TRBV6-1; J gene: TRBJ2-7; D gene: TRBD1; clone size: .; CDR3 DNA: TGTGCCAGCAGTGAAGGGTTCGGGACAGGGCTTTACGAGCAGTACTTC; CDR3 protein: CASSEGFGTGLYEQYF
V gene: TRBV5-5; J gene: TRBJ2-7; D gene: TRBD1; clone size: .; CDR3 DNA: TGTGCCAGCAGCTTGGGACGGGACAGGGACGAGCAGTACTTC; CDR3 protein: CASSLGRDRDEQYF
V gene: TRBV6-5; J gene: TRBJ2-3; D gene: TRBD2; clone size: .; CDR3 DNA: TGTGCCAGCAGTATGGCGGGACTAATAGGAGATACGCAGTATTTT; CDR3 protein: CASSMAGLIGDTQYF
V gene: TRBV7-6; J gene: TRBJ2-3; D gene: .; clone size: .; CDR3 DNA: TGTGCCAGCAGCTTAGTTCGAGCCACAGATACGCAGTATTTT; CDR3 protein: CASSLVRATDTQYF
V gene: TRBV7-9; J gene: TRBJ1-1; D gene: .; clone size: .; CDR3 DNA: TGTGCCAGCAGCTTATTAAGTCCGACAGACATGAACACTGAAGCTTTCTTT; CDR3 protein: CASSLLSPTDMNTEAFF
V gene: TRBV7-2; J gene: TRBJ2-3; D gene: .; clone size: once; CDR3 DNA: TGTGCCAGCAGCTTCCCTAACGAGGGGGAATTGTCAGATACGCAGTATTTT; CDR3 protein: CASSFPNEGELSDTQYF
V gene: TRBV4-3; J gene: TRBJ2-7; D gene: TRBD2; clone size: .; CDR3 DNA: TGCGCCAGCAGCCAGGATTGGGGACTATACGAGCAGTACTTC; CDR3 protein: CASSQDWGLYEQYF
V gene: TRBV15; J gene: TRBJ1-1; D gene: .; clone size: once; CDR3 DNA: TGTGCCACCAGCAGAACCAGGGAAGGGGACACTGAAGCTTTCTTT; CDR3 protein: CATSRTREGDTEAFF
V gene: TRBV28; J gene: TRBJ2-1; D gene: .; clone size: .; CDR3 DNA: TGTGCCAGCAGTAGACCCTCTCGAGAACTAGAGAGGAGCTCCTACAATGAGCAGTTCTTC; CDR3 protein: CASSRPSRELERSSYNEQFF
V gene: TRBV7-9; J gene: TRBJ2-7; D gene: .; clone size: .; CDR3 DNA: TGTGCCAGCAGCTCGAACCCTAGGGTCGGCGAGCAGTACTTC; CDR3 protein: CASSSNPRVGEQYF
V gene: TRBV19; J gene: TRBJ2-2; D gene: TRBD2; clone size: once; CDR3 DNA: TGTGCCAGTAGCTCCTCGGAGAGTAGCGGGAGGTGGAGCACCGGGGAGCTGTTTTTT; CDR3 protein: CASSSSESSGRWSTGELFF
V gene: TRBV6-1; J gene: TRBJ2-2; D gene: .; clone size: .; CDR3 DNA: TGTGCCAGCACCATATCGCTTGGCACCGGGGAGCTGTTTTTT; CDR3 protein: CASTISLGTGELFF
V gene: TRBV4-1; J gene: TRBJ2-7; D gene: TRBD2; clone size: .; CDR3 DNA: TGCGCCAGCAGCCAAGGTTCCGTAGCGGGAGGCTTCTACGAGCAGTACTTC; CDR3 protein: CASSQGSVAGGFYEQYF
V gene: TRBV5-6; J gene: TRBJ2-1; D gene: .; clone size: once; CDR3 DNA: TGTGCCAGCAGCCTTGGGACCACTACGCAGTTCTTC; CDR3 protein: CASSLGTTTQFF